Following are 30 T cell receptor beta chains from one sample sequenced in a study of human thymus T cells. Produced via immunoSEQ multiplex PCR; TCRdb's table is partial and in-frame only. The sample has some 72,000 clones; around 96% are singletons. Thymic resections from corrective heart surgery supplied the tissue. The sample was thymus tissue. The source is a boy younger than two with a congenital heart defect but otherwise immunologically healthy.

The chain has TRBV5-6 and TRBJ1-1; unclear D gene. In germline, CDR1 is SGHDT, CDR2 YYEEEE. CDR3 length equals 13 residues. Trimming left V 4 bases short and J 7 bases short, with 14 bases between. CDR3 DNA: TGTGCCAGCAGCCAGACAAAAATAGGTGAAGCTTTCTTT. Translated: CASSQTKIGEAFF.

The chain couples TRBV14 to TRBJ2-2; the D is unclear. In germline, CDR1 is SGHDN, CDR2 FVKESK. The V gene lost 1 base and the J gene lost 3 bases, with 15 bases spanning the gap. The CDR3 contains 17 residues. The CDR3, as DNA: TGTGCCAGCAGCCAAGTTCTGGGCGGCTCACACACCGGGGAGCTGTTTTTT. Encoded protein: CASSQVLGGSHTGELFF. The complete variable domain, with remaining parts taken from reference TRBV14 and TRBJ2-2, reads EAGVTQFPSHSVIEKGQTVTLRCDPISGHDNLYWYRRVMGKEIKFLLHFVKESKQDESGMPNNRFLAERTGGTYSTLKVQPAELEDSGVYFCASSQVLGGSHTGELFFGEGSRLTVL.

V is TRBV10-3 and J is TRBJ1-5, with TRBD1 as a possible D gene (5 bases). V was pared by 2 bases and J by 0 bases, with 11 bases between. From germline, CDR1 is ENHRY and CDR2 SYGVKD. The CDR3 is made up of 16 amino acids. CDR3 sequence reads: CAISEKGGHSNQPQHF. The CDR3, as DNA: TGTGCCATCAGTGAGAAGGGCGGACATAGCAATCAGCCCCAGCATTTT.

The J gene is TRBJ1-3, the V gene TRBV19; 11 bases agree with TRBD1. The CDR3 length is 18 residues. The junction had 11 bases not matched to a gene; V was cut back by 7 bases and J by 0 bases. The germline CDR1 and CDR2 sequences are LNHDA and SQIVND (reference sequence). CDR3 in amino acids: CASTGTGGPGNSGNTIYF. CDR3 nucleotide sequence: TGTGCCAGTACCGGGACAGGGGGGCCAGGGAACTCTGGAAACACCATATATTTT.

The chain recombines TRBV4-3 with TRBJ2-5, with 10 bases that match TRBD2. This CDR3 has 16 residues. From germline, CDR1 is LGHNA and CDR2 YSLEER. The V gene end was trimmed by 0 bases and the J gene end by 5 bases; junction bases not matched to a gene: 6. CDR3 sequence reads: CASSQDQRGGLETQYF. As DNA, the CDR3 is TGCGCCAGCAGCCAAGATCAGCGGGGGGGCCTGGAGACCCAGTACTTC.

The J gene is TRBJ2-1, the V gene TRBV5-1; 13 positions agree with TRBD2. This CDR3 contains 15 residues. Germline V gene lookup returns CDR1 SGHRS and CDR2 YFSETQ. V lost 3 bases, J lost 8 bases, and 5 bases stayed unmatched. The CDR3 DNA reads TGCGCCAGCAGCTGGGGGACTAGCGGGGATTATGAGCAGTTCTTC. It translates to CASSWGTSGDYEQFF.

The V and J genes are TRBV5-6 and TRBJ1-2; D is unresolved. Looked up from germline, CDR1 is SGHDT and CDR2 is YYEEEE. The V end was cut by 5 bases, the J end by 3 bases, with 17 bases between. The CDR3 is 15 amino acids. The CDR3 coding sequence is TGTGCCAGCAGACAGTCCAGTCCCCCACACTATGGCTACACCTTC. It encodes CASRQSSPPHYGYTF.

The CDR3 reads CASSLFAGGLLAKNIQYF. CDR3 DNA sequence: TGTGCCAGCAGCTTATTTGCGGGGGGGCTCCTAGCCAAAAACATTCAGTACTTC. This chain uses TRBV7-8 with TRBJ2-4; TRBD2 matches at 9 bases. This CDR3 contains 18 residues. With V trimmed by 2 bases and J by 0 bases, 8 bases remained unmatched. Germline lookup yields CDR1 SGHVS and CDR2 FQNEAQ.

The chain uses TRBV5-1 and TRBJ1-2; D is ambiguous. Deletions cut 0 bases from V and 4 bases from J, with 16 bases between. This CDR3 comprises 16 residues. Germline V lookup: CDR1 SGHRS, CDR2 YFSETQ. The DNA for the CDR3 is TGCGCCAGCAGCTTGGTTACCCAGCGTAACGTCTATGGCTACACCTTC. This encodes CASSLVTQRNVYGYTF. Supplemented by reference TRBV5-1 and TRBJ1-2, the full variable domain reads KAGVTQTPRYLIKTRGQQVTLSCSPISGHRSVSWYQQTPGQGLQFLFEYFSETQRNKGNFPGRFSGRQFSNSRSEMNVSTLELGDSALYLCASSLVTQRNVYGYTFGSGTRLTVV.

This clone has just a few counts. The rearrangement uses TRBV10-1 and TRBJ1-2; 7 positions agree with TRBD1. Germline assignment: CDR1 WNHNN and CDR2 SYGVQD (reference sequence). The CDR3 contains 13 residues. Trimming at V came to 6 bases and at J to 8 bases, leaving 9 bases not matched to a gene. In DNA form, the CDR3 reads TGCGCCAGCAGGACCCCGACAGGGTACGGCTACACCTTC. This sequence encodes CASRTPTGYGYTF.

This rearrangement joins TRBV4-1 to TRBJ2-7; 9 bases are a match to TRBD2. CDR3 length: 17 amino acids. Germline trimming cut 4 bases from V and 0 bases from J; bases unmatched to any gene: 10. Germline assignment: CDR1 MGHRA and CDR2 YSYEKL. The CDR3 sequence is CASSPGQFSGSSYEQYF. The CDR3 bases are TGCGCCAGCAGCCCGGGCCAGTTTAGCGGGAGCTCCTACGAGCAGTACTTC.

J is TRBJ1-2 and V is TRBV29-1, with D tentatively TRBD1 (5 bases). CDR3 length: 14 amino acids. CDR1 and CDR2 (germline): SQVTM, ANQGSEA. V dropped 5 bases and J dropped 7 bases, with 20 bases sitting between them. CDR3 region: CSVPSLGRAGGYTF. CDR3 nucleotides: TGCAGCGTTCCTTCTCTCGGCAGGGCAGGTGGCTACACCTTC.

This CDR3 is CASSPTLDHTSTDTQYF. CDR3 bases: TGTGCCAGCAGCCCTACCCTGGACCATACTAGCACAGATACGCAGTATTTT. The chain employs TRBV7-3 and TRBJ2-3, with D hard to call. Germline loops: CDR1 SGHTA, CDR2 FQGTGA. This CDR3 comprises 17 residues. V was pared by 5 bases and J by 0 bases, with 18 bases between.

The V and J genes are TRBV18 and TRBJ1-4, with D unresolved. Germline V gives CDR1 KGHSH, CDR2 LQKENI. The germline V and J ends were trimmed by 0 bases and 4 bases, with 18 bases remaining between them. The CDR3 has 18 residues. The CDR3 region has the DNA TGTGCCAGCTCACCACCGAAGGGCAGTACAGCGAATAATGAAAAACTGTTTTTT. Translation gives CASSPPKGSTANNEKLFF.

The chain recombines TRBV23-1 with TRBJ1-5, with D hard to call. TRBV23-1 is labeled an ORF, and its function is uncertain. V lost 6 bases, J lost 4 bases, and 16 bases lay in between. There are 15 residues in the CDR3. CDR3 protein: CASSPGCRANQPQHF. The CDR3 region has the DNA TGCGCCAGCAGCCCGGGATGTAGGGCGAATCAGCCCCAGCATTTT.

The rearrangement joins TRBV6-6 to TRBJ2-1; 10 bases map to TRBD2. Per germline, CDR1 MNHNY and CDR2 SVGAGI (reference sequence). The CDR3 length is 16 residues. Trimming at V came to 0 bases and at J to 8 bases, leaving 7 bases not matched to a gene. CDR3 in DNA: TGTGCCAGCAGTTACTCAAGAACTAGCGGGACGGATGAGCAGTTCTTC. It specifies CASSYSRTSGTDEQFF.

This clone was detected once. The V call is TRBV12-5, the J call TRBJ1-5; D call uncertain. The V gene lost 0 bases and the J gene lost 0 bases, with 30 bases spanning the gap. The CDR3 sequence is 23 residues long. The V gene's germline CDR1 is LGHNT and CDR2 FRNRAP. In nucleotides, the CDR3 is TGTGCTAGTGGTTTGGTCCCTATACGATATATCCGGCCCGGGTTCTATAGCAATCAGCCCCAGCATTTT. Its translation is CASGLVPIRYIRPGFYSNQPQHF.

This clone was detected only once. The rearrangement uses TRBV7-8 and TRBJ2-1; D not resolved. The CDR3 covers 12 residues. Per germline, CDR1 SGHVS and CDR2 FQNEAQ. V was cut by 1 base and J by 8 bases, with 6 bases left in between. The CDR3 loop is CASSLGVHEQFF. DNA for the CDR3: TGTGCCAGCAGCTTAGGGGTCCATGAGCAGTTCTTC.

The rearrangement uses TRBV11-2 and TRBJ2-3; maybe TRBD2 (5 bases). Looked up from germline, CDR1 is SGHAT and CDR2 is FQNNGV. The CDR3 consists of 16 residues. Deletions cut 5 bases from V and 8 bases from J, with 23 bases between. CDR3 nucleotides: TGTGCCAGCAGCCGAAGACGGACTCCCGACAAGGGTACGCAGTATTTT. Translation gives CASSRRRTPDKGTQYF.

DNA for the CDR3: TGTGCCAGCAGCTTAGGCACTGCGAGGGCCAATGAGCAGTTCTTC. It encodes CASSLGTARANEQFF. This rearrangement joins TRBV7-2 to TRBJ2-1, with D perhaps TRBD2 (5 bases). The length of the CDR3 is 15 residues. Deletions cut 1 base from V and 6 bases from J, with 13 bases between. CDR1 and CDR2 (germline): SGHTA, FQGNSA.

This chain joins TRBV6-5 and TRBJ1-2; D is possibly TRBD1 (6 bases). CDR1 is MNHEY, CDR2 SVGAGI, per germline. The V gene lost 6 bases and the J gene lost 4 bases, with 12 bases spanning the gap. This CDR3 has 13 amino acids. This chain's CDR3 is CASSFQGTYGYTF. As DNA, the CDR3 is TGTGCCAGCAGCTTTCAGGGGACCTATGGCTACACCTTC.

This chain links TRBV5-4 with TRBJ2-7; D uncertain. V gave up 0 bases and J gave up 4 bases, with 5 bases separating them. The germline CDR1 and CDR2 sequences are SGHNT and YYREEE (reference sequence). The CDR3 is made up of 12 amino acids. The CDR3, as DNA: TGTGCCAGCAGCTTGGTGGGGTACGAGCAGTACTTC. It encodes CASSLVGYEQYF. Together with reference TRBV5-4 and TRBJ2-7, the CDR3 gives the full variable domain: ETGVTQSPTHLIKTRGQQVTLRCSSQSGHNTVSWYQQALGQGPQFIFQYYREEENGRGNFPPRFSGLQFPNYSSELNVNALELDDSALYLCASSLVGYEQYFGPGTRLTVT.

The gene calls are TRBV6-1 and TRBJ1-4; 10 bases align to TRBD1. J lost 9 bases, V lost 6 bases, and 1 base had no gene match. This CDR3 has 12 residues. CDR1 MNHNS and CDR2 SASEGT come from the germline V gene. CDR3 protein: CASRDRGKKLFF. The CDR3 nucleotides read TGTGCCAGCAGGGACAGGGGGAAAAAACTGTTTTTT.

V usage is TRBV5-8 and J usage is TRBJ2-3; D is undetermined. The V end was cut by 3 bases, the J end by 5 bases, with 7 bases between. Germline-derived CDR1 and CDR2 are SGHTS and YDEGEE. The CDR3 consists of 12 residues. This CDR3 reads CASSSDQDTQYF. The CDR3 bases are TGTGCCAGCAGCTCCGATCAAGATACGCAGTATTTT.

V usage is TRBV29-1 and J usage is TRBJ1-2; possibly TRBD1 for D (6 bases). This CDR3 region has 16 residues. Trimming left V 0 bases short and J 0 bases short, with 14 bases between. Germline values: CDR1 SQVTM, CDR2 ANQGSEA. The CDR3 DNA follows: TGCAGCGTTGAAGATCGGGGGGGCGAGGCTAACTATGGCTACACCTTC. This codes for CSVEDRGGEANYGYTF.

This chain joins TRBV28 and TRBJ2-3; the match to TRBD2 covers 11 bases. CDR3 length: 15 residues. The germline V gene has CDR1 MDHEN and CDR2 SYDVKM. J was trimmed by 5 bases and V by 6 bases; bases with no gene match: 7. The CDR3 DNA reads TGTGCCAGCAGGGTAGCGGGAGGGCCGGGAGATACGCAGTATTTT. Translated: CASRVAGGPGDTQYF. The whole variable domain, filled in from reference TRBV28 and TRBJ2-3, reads DVKVTQSSRYLVKRTGEKVFLECVQDMDHENMFWYRQDPGLGLRLIYFSYDVKMKEKGDIPEGYSVSREKKERFSLILESASTNQTSMYLCASRVAGGPGDTQYFGPGTRLTVL.

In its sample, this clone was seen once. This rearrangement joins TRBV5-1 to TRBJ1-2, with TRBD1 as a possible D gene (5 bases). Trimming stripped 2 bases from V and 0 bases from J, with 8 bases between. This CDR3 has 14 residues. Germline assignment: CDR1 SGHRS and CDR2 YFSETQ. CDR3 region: CASSFQGPNYGYTF. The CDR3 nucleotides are TGCGCCAGCAGCTTCCAGGGCCCTAACTATGGCTACACCTTC.

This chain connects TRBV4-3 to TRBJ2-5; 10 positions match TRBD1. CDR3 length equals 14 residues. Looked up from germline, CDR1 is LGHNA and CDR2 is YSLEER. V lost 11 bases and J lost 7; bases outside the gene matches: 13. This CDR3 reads CASSGQGTRGTQYF. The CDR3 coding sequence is TGCGCCTCTTCGGGACAGGGGACACGTGGGACCCAGTACTTC.

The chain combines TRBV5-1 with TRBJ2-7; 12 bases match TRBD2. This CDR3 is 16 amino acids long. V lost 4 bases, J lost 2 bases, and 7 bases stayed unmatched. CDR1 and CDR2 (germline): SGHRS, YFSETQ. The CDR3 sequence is CASSPRTSGVPYEQYF. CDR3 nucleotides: TGCGCCAGCAGCCCAAGGACTAGCGGGGTCCCCTACGAGCAGTACTTC.

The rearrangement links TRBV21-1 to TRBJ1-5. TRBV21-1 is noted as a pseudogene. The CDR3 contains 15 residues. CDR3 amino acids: CASSKADGFNQPQHF. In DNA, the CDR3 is TGTGCCAGCAGCAAAGCCGACGGCTTCAATCAGCCCCAGCATTTT.